The clone carrying this T cell receptor (beta chain) was observed once. These data originate in a study of control samples from healthy donors and cancer patients. Germline CDR1 reads MNHEY; CDR2 reads SVGAGI. The CDR3 is 13 amino acids. The ends were cut back, 7 bases at V and 2 bases at J, with 9 bases in the middle. Data came from immunoSEQ multiplex PCR; TCRdb stores just in-frame clones and leaves some out. The sample yields around 180,000 clones, 94% seen once. The material sequenced was blood. The V and J genes are TRBV6-5 and TRBJ1-3, with a weak D call TRBD1 (5 bases). The sequence was collected from a woman aged 18-35 years in good health. CDR3 in amino acids: CASTGAAGNTIYF. The DNA for the CDR3 is TGTGCCAGCACCGGGGCGGCTGGAAACACCATATATTTT.